These T cell receptor beta chains were read from a single sample in a study of control samples from healthy donors and cancer patients. Generated by immunoSEQ multiplex PCR, the TCRdb table keeps only in-frame clones and is missing some. The sample holds some 150,000 clones, 85% to 95% seen once. Sequenced material: blood. These receptors were taken from a middle-aged man in good health. The CDR3 runs from the conserved cysteine through the conserved F or W. Each record gives: V gene, J gene, clone size, CDR3 length, D gene, CDR3 DNA, CDR3 protein. The D gene is left open where the match is weak. For some rows the clone size is stated as once, few or many, or as a class when expanded; others skip it.

V gene: TRBV7-6; J gene: TRBJ2-5; clone size: NA; CDR3 length: 18; D gene: NA; CDR3 DNA: TGTGCCAGCAGCTCCTCCTTAACGGGAGAGACTGGCCAAGAGACCCAGTACTTC; CDR3 protein: CASSSSLTGETGQETQYF
V gene: TRBV30; J gene: TRBJ1-4; clone size: few; CDR3 length: 14; D gene: TRBD1; CDR3 DNA: TGTGCCTGGAGTGTAACAGGGGTAACTAAAAAACTGTTTTTT; CDR3 protein: CAWSVTGVTKKLFF
V gene: TRBV24-1; J gene: TRBJ2-1; clone size: NA; CDR3 length: 18; D gene: TRBD2; CDR3 DNA: TGTGCCACCAGTGACCAACTAGCGGGAGGGCCCTCCTACAATGAGCAGTTCTTC; CDR3 protein: CATSDQLAGGPSYNEQFF
V gene: TRBV6-1; J gene: TRBJ1-2; clone size: NA; CDR3 length: 15; D gene: NA; CDR3 DNA: TGTGCCAGCAGTGATTCCCCTTTTACCAACTATGGCTACACCTTC; CDR3 protein: CASSDSPFTNYGYTF
V gene: TRBV14; J gene: TRBJ2-2; clone size: NA; CDR3 length: 17; D gene: TRBD2; CDR3 DNA: TGTGCCAGCAGCCAAGAGCGGGCAGGGAGGGGCACCGGGGAGCTGTTTTTT; CDR3 protein: CASSQERAGRGTGELFF
V gene: TRBV5-5; J gene: TRBJ2-7; clone size: once; CDR3 length: 14; D gene: NA; CDR3 DNA: TGTGCCAGCAGCTTAGGACGGAACCCCTACGAGCAGTACTTC; CDR3 protein: CASSLGRNPYEQYF
V gene: TRBV11-1; J gene: TRBJ2-5; clone size: NA; CDR3 length: 13; D gene: NA; CDR3 DNA: TGTGCCAGCAGCTTAATGATGGAAGAGACCCAGTACTTC; CDR3 protein: CASSLMMEETQYF
V gene: TRBV2; J gene: TRBJ2-2; clone size: NA; CDR3 length: 15; D gene: NA; CDR3 DNA: TGTGCCAGCATCGCGGACTTGGCCGGGGCGGGGGAGCTGTTTTTT; CDR3 protein: CASIADLAGAGELFF
V gene: TRBV10-1; J gene: TRBJ1-2; clone size: NA; CDR3 length: 13; D gene: NA; CDR3 DNA: TGCGCCAGCAGTGAAGCCGGGGGATATGGCTACACCTTC; CDR3 protein: CASSEAGGYGYTF
V gene: TRBV5-1; J gene: TRBJ2-2; clone size: NA; CDR3 length: 15; D gene: NA; CDR3 DNA: TGCGCCAGCAGCTTGGACTCACAGGGCACCGGGGAGCTGTTTTTT; CDR3 protein: CASSLDSQGTGELFF
V gene: TRBV5-1; J gene: TRBJ2-1; clone size: NA; CDR3 length: 16; D gene: TRBD2; CDR3 DNA: TGCGCCAGCAGCTTAAGAGTAGCGGGAGAATGGAATGAGCAGTTCTTC; CDR3 protein: CASSLRVAGEWNEQFF
V gene: TRBV11-3; J gene: TRBJ2-3; clone size: NA; CDR3 length: 12; D gene: NA; CDR3 DNA: TGTGCCAGCAGCTTAGAGGATGATACGCAGTATTTT; CDR3 protein: CASSLEDDTQYF
V gene: TRBV10-3; J gene: TRBJ2-6; clone size: NA; CDR3 length: 15; D gene: NA; CDR3 DNA: TGTGCCATCAGCTCACAGCTATCTGGGGCCAACGTCCTGACTTTC; CDR3 protein: CAISSQLSGANVLTF
V gene: TRBV7-3; J gene: TRBJ1-6; clone size: NA; CDR3 length: 13; D gene: NA; CDR3 DNA: TGTGCCAGCAGCTTAAGTTTGTTCTCACCCCTCCACTTT; CDR3 protein: CASSLSLFSPLHF
V gene: TRBV19; J gene: TRBJ1-5; clone size: few; CDR3 length: 12; D gene: NA; CDR3 DNA: TGTGCCAGTACCCGGGGAGATCAGCCCCAGCATTTT; CDR3 protein: CASTRGDQPQHF
V gene: TRBV11-2; J gene: TRBJ2-7; clone size: NA; CDR3 length: 15; D gene: TRBD1; CDR3 DNA: TGTGCCAGCAGCCACTACAGGGGGCGCGAGGACGAGCAGTACTTC; CDR3 protein: CASSHYRGREDEQYF
V gene: TRBV12-5; J gene: TRBJ1-2; clone size: NA; CDR3 length: 14; D gene: NA; CDR3 DNA: TGTGCTAGTGGTTTGACACCGACTAACTATGGCTACACCTTC; CDR3 protein: CASGLTPTNYGYTF
V gene: TRBV11-2; J gene: TRBJ2-6; clone size: NA; CDR3 length: 14; D gene: NA; CDR3 DNA: TGTGCCAGCAGCTTAAGTGGAGGGGCCAACGTCCTGACTTTC; CDR3 protein: CASSLSGGANVLTF
V gene: TRBV6-1; J gene: TRBJ1-1; clone size: NA; CDR3 length: 13; D gene: NA; CDR3 DNA: TGTGCCAGCAGTGAATTTTTGTACACTGAAGCTTTCTTT; CDR3 protein: CASSEFLYTEAFF
V gene: TRBV18; J gene: TRBJ2-7; clone size: NA; CDR3 length: 12; D gene: TRBD1; CDR3 DNA: TGTGCCAGCTCAGTACAGGGGGGAGAGCAGTACTTC; CDR3 protein: CASSVQGGEQYF
V gene: TRBV27; J gene: TRBJ1-2; clone size: NA; CDR3 length: 15; D gene: NA; CDR3 DNA: TGTGCCAGCAGTTTATTAGGGGTAGCCAACTATGGCTACACCTTC; CDR3 protein: CASSLLGVANYGYTF
V gene: TRBV12-3/TRBV12-4; J gene: TRBJ1-2; clone size: NA; CDR3 length: 11; D gene: NA; CDR3 DNA: TGTGCCAGCAGCTCGGTCTATGGCTACACCTTC; CDR3 protein: CASSSVYGYTF
V gene: TRBV3-1/TRBV3-2; J gene: TRBJ2-1; clone size: NA; CDR3 length: 13; D gene: TRBD2; CDR3 DNA: TGTGCCAGCAGCCAAGTCGGACTAGCTCAACAGTTCTTC; CDR3 protein: CASSQVGLAQQFF
V gene: TRBV12-3/TRBV12-4; J gene: TRBJ2-1; clone size: NA; CDR3 length: 12; D gene: NA; CDR3 DNA: TGTGCCAGCAGTTTTACGGGTAATGAGCAGTTCTTC; CDR3 protein: CASSFTGNEQFF
V gene: TRBV11-2; J gene: TRBJ2-3; clone size: NA; CDR3 length: 15; D gene: NA; CDR3 DNA: TGTGCCAGCAGGGTGGGGGTAGGGCGCACAGATACGCAGTATTTT; CDR3 protein: CASRVGVGRTDTQYF
V gene: TRBV24-1; J gene: TRBJ2-3; clone size: NA; CDR3 length: 16; D gene: NA; CDR3 DNA: TGTGCCACCAGTGATTTTGGAGATTCTAGCACAGATACGCAGTATTTT; CDR3 protein: CATSDFGDSSTDTQYF
V gene: TRBV14; J gene: TRBJ2-4; clone size: NA; CDR3 length: 12; D gene: NA; CDR3 DNA: TGTGCCAGCAGCCAAGTTCAAAACATTCAGTACTTC; CDR3 protein: CASSQVQNIQYF
V gene: TRBV27; J gene: TRBJ1-3; clone size: NA; CDR3 length: 13; D gene: NA; CDR3 DNA: TGTGCCAGCAAGGCCATCTCTGGAAACACCATATATTTT; CDR3 protein: CASKAISGNTIYF
V gene: TRBV18; J gene: TRBJ2-5; clone size: NA; CDR3 length: 13; D gene: NA; CDR3 DNA: TGTGCCAGCTCAACAGGGTACCAAGAGACCCAGTACTTC; CDR3 protein: CASSTGYQETQYF
V gene: TRBV29-1; J gene: TRBJ1-6; clone size: NA; CDR3 length: 15; D gene: NA; CDR3 DNA: TGCAGCGTTACAATGACGGCAGGGGTTAATTCACCCCTCCACTTT; CDR3 protein: CSVTMTAGVNSPLHF
V gene: TRBV18; J gene: TRBJ1-1; clone size: NA; CDR3 length: 14; D gene: NA; CDR3 DNA: TGTGCCAGCTCACCATTATACACCATAACTGAAGCTTTCTTT; CDR3 protein: CASSPLYTITEAFF
V gene: TRBV6-5; J gene: TRBJ2-3; clone size: NA; CDR3 length: 15; D gene: NA; CDR3 DNA: TGTGCCAGCAGTTACAGGGCCACTAGCACAGATACGCAGTATTTT; CDR3 protein: CASSYRATSTDTQYF
V gene: TRBV28; J gene: TRBJ1-1; clone size: NA; CDR3 length: 13; D gene: NA; CDR3 DNA: TGTGCCAGCAGTCAGGGGATGAACACTGAAGCTTTCTTT; CDR3 protein: CASSQGMNTEAFF
V gene: TRBV9; J gene: TRBJ2-7; clone size: once; CDR3 length: 15; D gene: TRBD1; CDR3 DNA: TGTGCCAGCAGCGCCTCGACAGGGGGGCCCTACGAGCAGTACTTC; CDR3 protein: CASSASTGGPYEQYF
V gene: TRBV6-5; J gene: TRBJ1-2; clone size: NA; CDR3 length: 13; D gene: TRBD1; CDR3 DNA: TGTGCCAGCAGTCAACGGGACAGGGAGGGCTACACCTTC; CDR3 protein: CASSQRDREGYTF
V gene: TRBV4-2; J gene: TRBJ2-3; clone size: NA; CDR3 length: 15; D gene: TRBD2; CDR3 DNA: TGTGCCAGCAGCCAAGCTGGGACTATGCTCGGAACGCAGTATTTT; CDR3 protein: CASSQAGTMLGTQYF
V gene: TRBV5-4; J gene: TRBJ2-1; clone size: NA; CDR3 length: 15; D gene: TRBD1; CDR3 DNA: TGTGCCAGCAGCAAGGACAGGCCCATGGATAATGAGCAGTTCTTC; CDR3 protein: CASSKDRPMDNEQFF
V gene: TRBV24-1; J gene: TRBJ2-1; clone size: NA; CDR3 length: 14; D gene: NA; CDR3 DNA: TGTGCCACCGCCGGGCAAAGCTCCTACAATGAGCAGTTCTTC; CDR3 protein: CATAGQSSYNEQFF
V gene: TRBV7-6; J gene: TRBJ1-3; clone size: NA; CDR3 length: 17; D gene: NA; CDR3 DNA: TGTGCCAGCAGCTTAGCATCAGGGCTCACCTCTGGAAACACCATATATTTT; CDR3 protein: CASSLASGLTSGNTIYF
V gene: TRBV18; J gene: TRBJ1-6; clone size: NA; CDR3 length: 13; D gene: NA; CDR3 DNA: TGTGCCAGCTCACCAACTCAGGAGGGTGGCCTCCACTTT; CDR3 protein: CASSPTQEGGLHF
V gene: TRBV6-2/TRBV6-3; J gene: TRBJ2-1; clone size: NA; CDR3 length: 18; D gene: TRBD2; CDR3 DNA: TGTGCCAGCAGCCCCGGAGTAGCGGGAGTGGGGTCCTACAATGAGCAGTTCTTC; CDR3 protein: CASSPGVAGVGSYNEQFF